Presented here are 19 T cell receptor beta chains from one specimen sequenced in a study of early T cells in non-severe SARS-CoV-2 infection. MiXCR, run by TCRdb on the 5' RACE reads, gives a single entry per CDR3 protein. In the table there are 65,000 to 80,000 distinct CDR3 sequences, roughly 13% of which are singletons. The sample comprised whole blood. The origin of the receptors is an adult who was a healthcare worker with PCR-confirmed SARS-CoV-2 infection or an uninfected control (not recorded which).

This clonotype has a handful of counts. J is TRBJ2-1 and V is TRBV14; a possible D gene is TRBD2 (6 bases). Between the trimmed V and J ends, which lost 5 bases and 3 bases, there was a span of 11 bases. Germline CDR1 is SGHDN and CDR2 is FVKESK. The CDR3 has 14 residues. The CDR3 loop is CASSARGLYNEQFF. In DNA, the CDR3 is TGTGCCAGCAGCGCGAGGGGACTCTACAATGAGCAGTTCTTC.

This clonotype has more than one count but fewer than ten. V usage is TRBV30 and J usage is TRBJ1-2; 12 bases agree with TRBD1. The CDR3 covers 15 residues. Germline CDR1 is GTSNPN and CDR2 is SVGIG (reference sequence). The V segment lost 2 bases and the J segment 3 bases; nucleotides outside the gene matches: 4. The CDR3 DNA is TGTGCCTGGAGTACAGGGACAGGGGGCTACTATGGCTACACCTTC. Translating gives CAWSTGTGGYYGYTF. Full variable domain (outside the CDR3, taken from reference TRBV30 and TRBJ1-2): SQTIHQWPATLVQPVGSPLSLECTVEGTSNPNLYWYRQAAGRGLQLLFYSVGIGQISSEVPQNLSASRPQDRQFILSSKKLLLSDSGFYLCAWSTGTGGYYGYTFGSGTRLTVV.

The rearrangement joins TRBV9 to TRBJ1-2; TRBD1 might be the D (5 bases). The V gene lost 4 bases and the J gene lost 2 bases, with 9 bases spanning the gap. The CDR3 loop spans 13 amino acids. Germline CDR1 is SGDLS and CDR2 is YYNGEE. CDR3 nucleotides: TGTGCCAGCAGCCGTCGACAGAACTATGGCTACACCTTC. This gives the protein CASSRRQNYGYTF.

This clonotype turned up a few times. Germline and junction disagree at one end, which may indicate a read error. CDR3 region: CASSSRLTRLVF. In DNA form, the CDR3 reads TGTGCCAGCAGCTCTCGACTAACTCGCTTGGTCTTC. The J gene is TRBJ2-1, the V gene TRBV7-2; possible D gene TRBD2, 5 bases. This CDR3 is 12 amino acids long. Germline CDR1 SGHTA, CDR2 FQGNSA.

The chain links TRBV7-9 to TRBJ2-3; 8 bases line up with TRBD2. Trimming at V came to 3 bases and at J to 1 base, leaving 3 bases not matched to a gene. Germline values: CDR1 SEHNR, CDR2 FQNEAQ (reference sequence). This CDR3 comprises 15 residues. The chain's CDR3 is CASSFGTSRTDTQYF. The CDR3 region has the DNA TGTGCCAGCAGCTTCGGGACTAGTCGCACAGATACGCAGTATTTT.

This clonotype has more than one count but fewer than ten. The chain recombines TRBV24-1 with TRBJ2-3; 9 bases are a match to TRBD2. The CDR3 has 16 residues. The J segment lost 5 bases and the V segment lost 3 bases, leaving 8 bases of the junction unmatched. Germline V gene sequence: CDR1 KGHDR, CDR2 SFDVKD. The CDR3 nucleotides are TGTGCCACCAGTGATCATACTAGCGGGCCTTTAGATACGCAGTATTTT. This translates into CATSDHTSGPLDTQYF.

This clonotype was found many times. The V and J genes are TRBV20-1 and TRBJ2-5; tentative D call: TRBD2 (6 bases). Germline CDR1 is DFQATT and CDR2 is SNEGSKA (reference sequence). The V end lost 0 bases, the J end lost 9 bases, and 20 bases lay between the germline ends. This CDR3 has 15 residues. The CDR3 region has the DNA TGCAGTGCTAGAGATCAAAAGGCCTTTACGGGGGCCCAGTACTTC. Translating it yields CSARDQKAFTGAQYF.

This clonotype was recorded a few times. This chain links TRBV4-2 with TRBJ1-4, with TRBD1 matching 11 bases. The CDR3 spans 16 residues. The J segment lost 3 bases and the V segment lost 2 bases, leaving 2 bases of the junction unmatched. Germline V CDR1 and CDR2: LGHNA, YNFKEQ. The CDR3 DNA is TGTGCCAGCAGCCAAATGGACAGGGGGCCTAATGAAAAACTGTTTTTT. It is translated as CASSQMDRGPNEKLFF.

This clonotype was found a few times. The chain couples TRBV3-1 to TRBJ2-1, with D tentatively TRBD2 (6 bases). Trimming cost V 4 bases and J 7 bases, with 17 bases left between them. The CDR3 runs to 15 residues. Germline V gene lookup returns CDR1 LGHDT and CDR2 YNNKEL (reference sequence). CDR3: CASSLLLRGTNEQFF. The CDR3 bases are TGTGCCAGCAGCCTCTTACTCCGGGGGACGAATGAGCAGTTCTTC.

Concerning this clonotype: The germline gene is not matched at one end of the junction; a read error may be the cause. The chain carries TRBV20-1 and TRBJ1-5; no clear D gene. The CDR3 loop spans 12 amino acids. Germline V gives CDR1 DFQATT, CDR2 SNEGSKA (reference sequence). CDR3 DNA sequence: TGCAGGGCTAGTATGTACAATCAGCCCCAGCATTTT. It is translated as CRASMYNQPQHF.

This clonotype was counted ten times or more. The rearrangement joins TRBV7-6 to TRBJ2-5; 10 nucleotides align to TRBD2. The ends lost 2 bases at V and 2 bases at J; junction bases unmatched: 5. Germline CDR1 reads SGHVS; CDR2 reads FNYEAQ. The CDR3 contains 16 residues. CDR3 bases: TGTGCCAGCAGCTTAACGCCTAGCGGGAGACAAGAGACCCAGTACTTC. Its protein is CASSLTPSGRQETQYF.

The chain has TRBV15 and TRBJ2-3; no definite D call. The CDR3 spans 13 residues. The V end was cut by 0 bases, the J end by 5 bases, with 6 bases between. The germline CDR1 and CDR2 sequences are LNHNV and YYDKDF (reference sequence). CDR3 DNA: TGTGCCACCAGCAGAGATCGAGAAGATACGCAGTATTTT. It codes for CATSRDREDTQYF.

This clonotype was counted between two and nine times. The chain has TRBV4-1 and TRBJ1-1; 8 nucleotides line up with TRBD1. This CDR3 has 15 residues. Germline V lookup: CDR1 MGHRA, CDR2 YSYEKL. Germline trimming cut 5 bases from V and 2 bases from J; bases unmatched to any gene: 7. CDR3 DNA: TGCGCCAGCAGCGCAGACAGGGGCCAAAACACTGAAGCTTTCTTT. Translating gives CASSADRGQNTEAFF.

This chain connects TRBV18 to TRBJ1-4; perhaps TRBD1 as D (5 bases). The CDR3 has 12 amino acids. Trimming stripped 2 bases from V and 12 bases from J, with 10 bases between. CDR1 and CDR2 (germline): KGHSH, LQKENI. CDR3 nucleotide sequence: TGTGCCAGCTCACCAGAGGGACCCCAACTGTTTTTT. The encoded protein is CASSPEGPQLFF.

The chain links TRBV12-3 or TRBV12-4 to TRBJ1-1, with a weak D call TRBD1 (5 bases). Trimming removed 7 bases at V and 4 bases at J, with 13 bases between. This CDR3 spans 13 amino acids. This CDR3 is CASTRDGSTEAFF. CDR3 nucleotide sequence: TGTGCCAGCACCCGGGACGGATCCACTGAAGCTTTCTTT.

This clonotype has at least ten counts. V is TRBV12-3 or TRBV12-4 and J is TRBJ2-1, with D perhaps being TRBD1 or TRBD2 (5 bases each). The V gene lost 3 bases and the J gene lost 8 bases, with 20 bases spanning the gap. This CDR3 spans 16 amino acids. The CDR3 DNA follows: TGTGCCAGCAGTTTGAAAAGCGGCCGCCGAGGGGATGAGCAGTTCTTC. Protein product: CASSLKSGRRGDEQFF.

This clonotype occurred a few times. The chain joins TRBV28 to TRBJ2-7; 9 bases map to TRBD1. Germline-derived CDR1 and CDR2 are MDHEN and SYDVKM. The CDR3 spans 14 residues. The ends lost 7 bases at V and 3 bases at J; junction bases unmatched: 7. Here the CDR3 DNA reads TGTGCCAGCACCTACCCGGGACAGGGCTACGAGCAGTACTTC. This codes for CASTYPGQGYEQYF. The variable domain in full, completed from reference TRBV28 and TRBJ2-7, reads DVKVTQSSRYLVKRTGEKVFLECVQDMDHENMFWYRQDPGLGLRLIYFSYDVKMKEKGDIPEGYSVSREKKERFSLILESASTNQTSMYLCASTYPGQGYEQYFGPGTRLTVT.

The chain combines TRBV3-1 with TRBJ1-2; possible D gene TRBD1, 6 bases. The CDR3 is 15 amino acids. The germline V and J ends were trimmed by 0 bases and 4 bases, with 12 bases remaining between them. CDR1 is LGHDT, CDR2 YNNKEL, per germline (reference sequence). In DNA, the CDR3 is TGTGCCAGCAGCCAAGATATGCGGACAGCCTATGGCTACACCTTC. Protein sequence: CASSQDMRTAYGYTF.

The chain uses TRBV12-5 and TRBJ1-1; D is unclear. Germline V gene data show CDR1 as LGHNT and CDR2 as FRNRAP. CDR3 size: 14 residues. Trimming cost V 2 bases and J 1 base, with 8 bases left between them. Here the CDR3 reads CASGLSGRNTEAFF. As DNA, the CDR3 is TGTGCTAGTGGTTTGTCGGGTAGGAACACTGAAGCTTTCTTT. Supplemented by reference TRBV12-5 and TRBJ1-1, the full variable domain reads DARVTQTPRHKVTEMGQEVTMRCQPILGHNTVFWYRQTMMQGLELLAYFRNRAPLDDSGMPKDRFSAEMPDATLATLKIQPSEPRDSAVYFCASGLSGRNTEAFFGQGTRLTVV.